Listed below are T cell receptor beta chains from one sample, sequenced in a study of blood T cell repertoires in COVID-19. The repertoire was sequenced with immunoSEQ multiplex PCR; TCRdb's copy has only in-frame clones and lacks some. The sample has some 160,000 clones, roughly 90% seen once. Sequenced sample: PBMCs or T cells enriched from blood (not recorded which). These receptors all stem from a woman aged 45-65 years who had recovered from COVID-19. Both conserved end residues are trimmed from each CDR3. Some rows mark clone size as missing; the rest say once, few, many or name a class of expanded clone.

J gene | clone size | V gene | CDR3 protein
TRBJ1-4 | . | TRBV3-1/TRBV3-2 | ASSQGSDRGRRGSEKLF
TRBJ1-1 | . | TRBV28 | ASSLYGEGKGAEAF
TRBJ1-2 | once | TRBV15 | ATSRDPRGRGSDGYT
TRBJ2-7 | . | TRBV18 | ASSPQTGDEQY
TRBJ1-3 | . | TRBV5-6 | ASSLTGQGNTIY
TRBJ2-3 | . | TRBV7-2 | ASSSFGLAGGPDTQY
TRBJ2-5 | . | TRBV11-3 | ASSPNRVQETQY
TRBJ2-7 | . | TRBV2 | ASSDKPSNGYEQY
TRBJ1-1 | . | TRBV30 | AWTTKLGEAF
TRBJ2-3 | . | TRBV5-1 | ASSLATPTDTQY
TRBJ2-1 | . | TRBV7-2 | ASSTSGTGYYNEQF
TRBJ2-7 | . | TRBV29-1 | SVEVRTGFYEQY
TRBJ1-5 | once | TRBV25-1 | ASRGQGAQPQH
TRBJ2-3 | . | TRBV7-3 | ASSSGLAGTVDTQY
TRBJ1-2 | . | TRBV18 | ASSQGQGSGYT
TRBJ1-2 | . | TRBV6-5 | ASSPSGANYGYT